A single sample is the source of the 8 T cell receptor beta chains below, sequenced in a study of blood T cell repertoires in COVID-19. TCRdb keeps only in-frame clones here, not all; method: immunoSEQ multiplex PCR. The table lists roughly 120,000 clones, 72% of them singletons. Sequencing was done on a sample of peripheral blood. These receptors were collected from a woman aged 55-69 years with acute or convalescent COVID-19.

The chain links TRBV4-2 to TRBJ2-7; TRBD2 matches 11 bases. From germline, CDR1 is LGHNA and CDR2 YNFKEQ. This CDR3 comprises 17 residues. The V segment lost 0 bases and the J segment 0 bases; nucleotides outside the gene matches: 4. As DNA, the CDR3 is TGTGCCAGCAGCCAAGATGGAACTAGCGGGGGCTCCTACGAGCAGTACTTC. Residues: CASSQDGTSGGSYEQYF.

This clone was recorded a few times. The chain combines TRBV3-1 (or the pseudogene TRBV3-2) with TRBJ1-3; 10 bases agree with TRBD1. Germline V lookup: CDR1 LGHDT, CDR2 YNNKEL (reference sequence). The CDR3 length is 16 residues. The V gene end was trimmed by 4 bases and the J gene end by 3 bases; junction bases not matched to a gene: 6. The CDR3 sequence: CASSRGTGVGGNTIYF. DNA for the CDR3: TGTGCCAGCAGCCGAGGGACAGGGGTTGGTGGAAACACCATATATTTT.

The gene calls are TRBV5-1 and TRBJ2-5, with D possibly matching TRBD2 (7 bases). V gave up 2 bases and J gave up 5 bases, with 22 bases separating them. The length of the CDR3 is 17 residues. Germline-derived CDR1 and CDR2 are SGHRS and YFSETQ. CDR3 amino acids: CASSLRSDGGPPETQYF. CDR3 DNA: TGCGCCAGCAGCTTAAGGTCTGACGGGGGGCCGCCGGAGACCCAGTACTTC. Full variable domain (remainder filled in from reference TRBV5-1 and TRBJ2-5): KAGVTQTPRYLIKTRGQQVTLSCSPISGHRSVSWYQQTPGQGLQFLFEYFSETQRNKGNFPGRFSGRQFSNSRSEMNVSTLELGDSALYLCASSLRSDGGPPETQYFGPGTRLLVL.

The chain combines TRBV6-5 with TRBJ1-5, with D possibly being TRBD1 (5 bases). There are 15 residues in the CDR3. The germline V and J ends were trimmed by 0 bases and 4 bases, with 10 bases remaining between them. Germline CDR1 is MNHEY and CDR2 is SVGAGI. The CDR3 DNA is TGTGCCAGCAGTTACTCAGGGGCCCCTAATCAGCCCCAGCATTTT. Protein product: CASSYSGAPNQPQHF.

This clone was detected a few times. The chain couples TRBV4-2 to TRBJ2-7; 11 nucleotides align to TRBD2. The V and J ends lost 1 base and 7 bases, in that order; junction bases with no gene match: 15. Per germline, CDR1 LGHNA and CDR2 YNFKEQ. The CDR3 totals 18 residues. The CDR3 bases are TGTGCCAGCAGCCAAGGGGTAGCGGGGGGGCTCTCGCTACAAGAGCAGTACTTC. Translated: CASSQGVAGGLSLQEQYF.

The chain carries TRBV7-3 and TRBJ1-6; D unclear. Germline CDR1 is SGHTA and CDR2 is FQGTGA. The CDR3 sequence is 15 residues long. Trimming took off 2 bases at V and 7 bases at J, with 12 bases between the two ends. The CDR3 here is CASSLVAEPNSPLHF. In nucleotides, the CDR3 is TGTGCCAGCAGCTTAGTGGCGGAACCAAATTCACCCCTCCACTTT.

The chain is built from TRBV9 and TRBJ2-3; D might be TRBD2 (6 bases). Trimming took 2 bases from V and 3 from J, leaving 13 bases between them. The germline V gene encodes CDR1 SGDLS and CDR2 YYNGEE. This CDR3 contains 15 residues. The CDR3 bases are TGTGCCAGCAGCGTCCAGGAAGGGAGGACAGATACGCAGTATTTT. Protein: CASSVQEGRTDTQYF.

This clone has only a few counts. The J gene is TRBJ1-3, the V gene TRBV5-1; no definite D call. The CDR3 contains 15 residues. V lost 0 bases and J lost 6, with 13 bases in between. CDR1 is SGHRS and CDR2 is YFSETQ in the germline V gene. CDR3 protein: CASSLEGSWSNTIYF. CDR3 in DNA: TGCGCCAGCAGCTTGGAAGGTAGCTGGTCAAACACCATATATTTT.